The clone carrying this TCR beta chain has more than one count but fewer than ten. Its target is unknown. This sample stems from a study of graft-versus-host responses after intestinal transplantation. Overall study: Grafts that recipients had were multivisceral, liver-intestinal, or isolated intestinal transplants. The study's findings and limits: HvG clone declines early post-transplant were associated with peak circulating GvH levels. Researchers found GvH clones in recipient marrow, and some showed up first in ileum or blood. Where graft-donor T cell macrochimerism was present, patients had high graft-versus-host to host-versus-graft clonal ratios in allografts.

Using immunoSEQ multiplex PCR, the repertoire was profiled, and TCRdb retains in-frame clones only, with some absent. Among about 130,000 clones listed, around nine tenths were seen once. Trimming shortened V by 4 bases and J by 4 bases, and 14 bases separated the two germline ends. Germline loops: CDR1 SGHTS, CDR2 YDEGEE. There are 15 residues in the CDR3. This receptor was identified in a human donor who received an intestinal transplant. This chain joins TRBV5-8 and TRBJ2-2; D gene unclear. The sequencing used unstimulated CD4+ T cells sorted from spleen or lymph node cells, collected before intestinal transplant. Here the CDR3 DNA reads TGTGCCAGCAGCCGGGTTAGGGTACTCACCGGGGAGCTGTTTTTT. This translates into CASSRVRVLTGELFF.